In this sample, the clone carrying this TCR beta chain turned up a few times. Its antigen remains unidentified. PCR was performed a second time for about 7 to 11 cycles using a sample-barcoded 5' primer and a J-beta primer mix. TCRdb passed the 5' RACE reads through MiXCR, listing each CDR3 protein once. The sample has nearly 800,000 distinct CDR3 sequences, roughly three fifths seen once. Deletions cut 7 bases from V and 0 bases from J, with 4 bases between. The CDR3 length is 11 residues. Germline V gene lookup returns CDR1 MNHNS and CDR2 SASEGT. This specimen comes from a study of blood T cells in healthy people across ages. Study results and caveats: Observed TCR beta diversity per million T cells went down as age went up. This fall followed a roughly linear course with age.

V is TRBV6-1 and J is TRBJ2-7; D is unresolved. The sample taken for sequencing was blood. The sequence derives from a man in his forties in good health. The CDR3 nucleotides read TGTGCCAGCATGCGCTCCTACGAGCAGTACTTC. It encodes CASMRSYEQYF.